This T cell receptor beta chain comes out of a study of blood T cell repertoires in COVID-19 (dated by TCRdb to the early 2020s). In terms of the full investigation: The collaborator samples originated in the United States, Italy and Spain and spanned the acute and convalescent phases of COVID-19. Subjects who had been exposed to COVID-19, were actively infected with it, or had recovered from it provided the deeply sampled blood TCRbeta repertoires that made up the dataset. Where available, HLA class I and class II types were obtained from metadata supplied by the sample provider rather than from assay-based typing. The material from the prospective study consisted of cDNA or gDNA derived from T cells, B-cell-depleted T cells, or PBMCs. Samples came from the ongoing ImmuneRACE study (first 160 participants) plus 1,254 subjects from 6 global collaborators. Nearly every sample came with metadata listing a de-identified subject ID, COVID-19 status, age in years and sex. A freely available public database, intended as a resource for researchers studying the immune response to SARS-CoV-2, is where the repertoires were released.

Findings and caveats that apply to the study as a whole: The amount of clinical and demographic metadata varied by source and participant and was provided uncurated.

In the prospective study, participants were roughly 18 to 90 years old, resided in about two dozen geographic areas of the United States, and were enrolled through a virtual design. In the prospective study, cohorts were assigned on the basis of participant-reported clinical history obtained from a screening survey and a study questionnaire. For ImmuneRACE Cohort 3, a participant was defined as recovered based on two consecutive negative NP/OP PCR tests, clearance by a healthcare professional, or resolution of symptoms. Each participant in the prospective study had whole blood, serum and a nasopharyngeal or oropharyngeal swab collected by mobile phlebotomists. Participants in the prospective study had the option to provide additional blood draws and questionnaires over a 2-month period. Prospective study blood samples were shipped either frozen or at room temperature before DNA extraction. V has 4 bases trimmed and J has 12 bases trimmed; junction bases matching no gene number 3. Based on the germline V gene (reference sequence), the CDR1 and CDR2 sequences are LGHDT and YNNKEL. Including the terminal cysteine and phenylalanine, the CDR3 comprises 12 residues. Only the CDR3 part of the read is kept: 36 bases, read in frame from the first base.

TCRbeta CDR3 regions were amplified from genomic DNA using the immunoSEQ Assay, a bias-controlled multiplex PCR. Processing in the source paper ran as follows. The number of nucleated cells in each sample was estimated by amplification of reference gene primers within the assay. To quantify the absolute abundance of each unique TCRbeta CDR3 rearrangement, sequence reads were collapsed and filtered. Productive Simpson clonality was computed per sample as the square root of Simpson's diversity index over productive rearrangements. Imported from immuneACCESS, the table was reduced by TCRdb to in-frame sequences with V and J called. These copies leave out some clones; in studies compared against another copy, an unresolved V gene accounts for under half, and the cause of the remainder is not known. V and J calls and clone size are those listed in that table; D and trimming were worked out from the DNA. This sample is represented by about 300,000 clones; around 90% of them were singletons. The ten largest clones add up to 1.5% to 2% of the sample.

About this clone: This clone's antigen is unknown. No base quality information exists; no much larger clone differs at one position.

The sequence links TRBV3-1 (or the pseudogene TRBV3-2) to TRBJ1-6; TRBD1 fits 7 bases in the junction. Sequencing used PBMCs or T cells enriched from blood (not recorded which). This TCR was recovered from a woman aged 40-49 years who had recovered from COVID-19. CDR3 loop: CASSPTGEPLHF. Here is the DNA: TGTGCCAGCAGCCCAACAGGGGAACCCCTCCACTTT.